The 18 T cell receptor beta chains in this list originate from one sample, sequenced in a study of cytomegalovirus exposure and HLA in healthy donors. In the PCR, 60 Vbeta and 13 Jbeta primers were used. Measured with immunoSEQ multiplex PCR; TCRdb has only the in-frame clones, and not every one. The sample comprises 90,000 to 140,000 clones, about an eighth of which are singletons, and 16% rests with the top ten. Sequencing was done on a sample of PBMCs. The receptor source for this set is a man aged 35 to 55 in good health and CMV-seropositive.

This clone has just a few counts. The chain couples TRBV7-6 to TRBJ2-4; a possible D gene is TRBD2 (6 bases). The CDR3 has 13 amino acids. CDR1 is SGHVS, CDR2 FNYEAQ, per germline. V lost 8 bases to trimming and J lost 5 bases, with 13 bases between them. The CDR3 DNA sequence: TGTGCCAGCTCGGGAGCGGCTCAAAACATTCAGTACTTC. Its protein product is CASSGAAQNIQYF.

The chain links TRBV6-1 to TRBJ2-7; a possible D gene is TRBD1 (6 bases). CDR1 and CDR2 (germline): MNHNS, SASEGT. V was trimmed by 6 bases and J by 1 base, leaving 16 bases between them. The CDR3 contains 15 residues. Here the CDR3 reads CASSPTVGGSYEQYF. CDR3 in DNA: TGTGCCAGCAGCCCCACCGTAGGGGGTTCCTACGAGCAGTACTTC.

Only a few counts were recorded for this clone. The J gene is TRBJ2-7, the V gene TRBV28; no firm D call. The CDR3 spans 15 residues. V was shortened by 6 bases and J by 0 bases, with 15 bases between the two germline ends. Germline CDR1 and CDR2: MDHEN and SYDVKM. CDR3 nucleotide sequence: TGTGCCAGCAGCCCCCGAGGTGCGAGCTCCTACGAGCAGTACTTC. Translated: CASSPRGASSYEQYF.

V gene TRBV7-9 combines with J gene TRBJ1-1; TRBD1 agrees at 9 bases. Germline V gene data show CDR1 as SEHNR and CDR2 as FQNEAQ (reference sequence). The CDR3 totals 13 residues. V was pared by 7 bases and J by 4 bases, with 4 bases of the junction left unmatched. CDR3 protein: CASILTGGTEAFF. The CDR3, as DNA: TGTGCCAGCATCCTGACAGGGGGCACTGAAGCTTTCTTT.

This clone was found a few times. The rearrangement links TRBV30 to TRBJ1-3; no firm D call. Germline loops: CDR1 GTSNPN, CDR2 SVGIG (reference sequence). This CDR3 is built from 15 residues. V shed 0 bases and J shed 0 bases, with 9 bases lying between them. This CDR3 is CAWSVRSFSGNTIYF. The CDR3, as DNA: TGTGCCTGGAGTGTGAGGAGTTTCTCTGGAAACACCATATATTTT. Together with reference TRBV30 and TRBJ1-3, the CDR3 gives the full variable domain: SQTIHQWPATLVQPVGSPLSLECTVEGTSNPNLYWYRQAAGRGLQLLFYSVGIGQISSEVPQNLSASRPQDRQFILSSKKLLLSDSGFYLCAWSVRSFSGNTIYFGEGSWLTVV.

This chain connects TRBV7-9 to TRBJ2-7, with D tentatively TRBD2 (5 bases). The germline V gene encodes CDR1 SEHNR and CDR2 FQNEAQ (reference sequence). Trimming left V 6 bases short and J 6 bases short, with 21 bases between. CDR3 size: 15 residues. The CDR3 DNA follows: TGTGCCAGCAGAGATGTAGCGCCACTGGACGTCGAGCAGTACTTC. Translation: CASRDVAPLDVEQYF.

The CDR3 region is CASSPQGDTEAFF. In nucleotides, the CDR3 is TGTGCCAGCTCACCCCAGGGTGACACTGAAGCTTTCTTT. This chain links TRBV18 with TRBJ1-1, with D maybe TRBD1 (5 bases). CDR1 and CDR2 (germline): KGHSH, LQKENI. The V and J ends lost 3 bases and 3 bases respectively, with 8 bases between them. The CDR3 totals 13 residues. Filled out from reference TRBV18 and TRBJ1-1, the complete variable domain reads NAGVMQNPRHLVRRRGQEARLRCSPMKGHSHVYWYRQLPEEGLKFMVYLQKENIIDESGMPKERFSAEFPKEGPSILRIQQVVRGDSAAYFCASSPQGDTEAFFGQGTRLTVV.

The chain couples TRBV6-1 to TRBJ2-1; TRBD2 might be the D (6 bases). The CDR3 has 15 amino acids. The germline CDR1 and CDR2 sequences are MNHNS and SASEGT. Trimming removed 6 bases at V and 12 bases at J, with 24 bases between. In DNA, the CDR3 is TGTGCCAGCAGGGCAGTAGCGGTCGCCTCAACCGGGCAGTTCTTC. This sequence encodes CASRAVAVASTGQFF.

The J gene is TRBJ2-7, the V gene TRBV4-1; D possibly corresponds to TRBD1 (6 bases). The CDR3 spans 16 residues. Germline CDR1 reads MGHRA; CDR2 reads YSYEKL. V lost 1 base and J lost 1, with 14 bases in between. The DNA for the CDR3 is TGCGCCAGCAGCCAAGTAAGTCGGGACAAATCCTACGAGCAGTACTTC. Residues: CASSQVSRDKSYEQYF.

This rearrangement joins TRBV29-1 to TRBJ2-7; D is perhaps TRBD1 (6 bases). The CDR3 spans 13 residues. CDR1 is SQVTM, CDR2 ANQGSEA, per germline. Trimming cost V 4 bases and J 6 bases, with 16 bases left between them. The chain's CDR3 is CSVALGQGLEQYF. As DNA, the CDR3 is TGCAGCGTTGCACTGGGCCAGGGGCTCGAGCAGTACTTC.

V is TRBV6-6 and J is TRBJ1-2, with TRBD1 identical over 7 bases. J was trimmed by 2 bases and V by 5 bases; bases with no gene match: 2. The CDR3 runs 13 residues. The germline V gene has CDR1 MNHNY and CDR2 SVGAGI (reference sequence). This chain's CDR3 is CASSDRVNYGYTF. The CDR3 bases are TGTGCCAGCAGTGACAGGGTCAACTATGGCTACACCTTC.

This chain links TRBV4-1 with TRBJ2-1, with D maybe TRBD2 (5 bases). V was trimmed by 0 bases and J by 9 bases, leaving 21 bases between them. The length of the CDR3 is 17 residues. Germline V gene data show CDR1 as MGHRA and CDR2 as YSYEKL. The DNA of the CDR3 is TGCGCCAGCAGCCAAGAGGCCCTTGACTACCGGTGGGGTGAGCAGTTCTTC. Amino acid sequence: CASSQEALDYRWGEQFF.

In this sample, this clone turned up a few times. The V and J genes are TRBV11-2 and TRBJ1-1; no clear D gene. The germline gives CDR1 SGHAT, CDR2 FQNNGV. The CDR3 spans 14 residues. Trimming removed 1 base from V and 1 base from J, with 7 bases in between. For the CDR3, the DNA is TGTGCCAGCAGCTTAGGGGGAGAGAACACTGAAGCTTTCTTT. Its protein product is CASSLGGENTEAFF.

This clone was seen only a few times. V and J are TRBV5-6 and TRBJ2-7; 9 nucleotides match TRBD2. CDR1 SGHDT and CDR2 YYEEEE come from the germline V gene. This CDR3 has 15 residues. Germline trimming cut 1 base from V and 2 bases from J; bases unmatched to any gene: 4. As DNA, the CDR3 is TGTGCCAGCAGCTTGCTTAGCGGGGGCCCCTACGAGCAGTACTTC. Translating gives CASSLLSGGPYEQYF.

This chain links TRBV6-5 with TRBJ1-2; D remains unclear. Trimming stripped 6 bases from V and 2 bases from J, with 4 bases between. In germline, CDR1 is MNHEY, CDR2 SVGAGI. The CDR3 has 11 amino acids. For the CDR3, the DNA is TGTGCCAGCAGACAGAACTATGGCTACACCTTC. As protein: CASRQNYGYTF.

This clone appeared a few times. The rearrangement uses TRBV29-1 and TRBJ2-1; TRBD2 is a possible D gene (6 bases). The germline V gene encodes CDR1 SQVTM and CDR2 ANQGSEA. V gave up 6 bases and J gave up 7 bases, with 22 bases separating them. The CDR3 spans 15 residues. The CDR3 nucleotides are TGCAGCGTCGATAAGCGGGCCTCCCTACAGAATGAGCAGTTCTTC. As protein: CSVDKRASLQNEQFF.

This clone was counted between two and nine times. The chain joins TRBV7-8 to TRBJ1-3; tentatively, D is TRBD1 (6 bases). The CDR3 extends over 15 amino acids. Trimming took 5 bases from V and 0 from J, leaving 11 bases between them. Germline V gives CDR1 SGHVS, CDR2 FQNEAQ. The CDR3 protein is CASSTDRSSGNTIYF. In nucleotides, the CDR3 is TGTGCCAGCAGCACGGACAGATCCTCTGGAAACACCATATATTTT.

CDR3 in DNA: TGTGCCAGCAGCTTAGCCAATGAGCAGTTCTTC. It is translated as CASSLANEQFF. The chain joins TRBV5-6 to TRBJ2-1; D remains ambiguous. CDR1 and CDR2 (germline): SGHDT, YYEEEE. The CDR3 extends over 11 amino acids. V lost 2 bases and J 6 bases, leaving 3 bases between the germline ends.